The 19 T cell receptor beta chains listed next were all sequenced from one sample in a study of identical twins. Each CDR3 protein is one row after TCRdb ran MiXCR on the 5' RACE reads. The data show about 250,000 distinct CDR3 sequences, 6% to 8.5% seen once. These data were also reused for a study on yellow fever vaccine responses in identical twins.

Sequencing was done on a sample of CD8+ T cells sorted from blood. The receptors were gathered from a woman aged 18-29 years in good health.

This clonotype was counted many times. This chain uses TRBV2 with TRBJ1-2; weak D call: TRBD1 (5 bases). The CDR3 is 13 residues long. Germline V gene sequence: CDR1 SNHLY, CDR2 FYNNEI. Trimming removed 8 bases at V and 4 bases at J, with 14 bases between. The CDR3 bases are TGTGCCAGCGGGCCGGACATTTTCTATGGCTACACCTTC. It yields the protein CASGPDIFYGYTF. Based on the CDR3 plus reference TRBV2 and TRBJ1-2, the full variable domain is EPEVTQTPSHQVTQMGQEVILRCVPISNHLYFYWYRQILGQKVEFLVSFYNNEISEKSEIFDDQFSVERPDGSNFTLKIRSTKLEDSAMYFCASGPDIFYGYTFGSGTRLTVV.

This clonotype has only a few counts. The CDR3 region is CASKLVLAGSGNEQFF. CDR3 nucleotides: TGTGCCAGCAAGCTCGTCTTAGCGGGATCGGGGAATGAGCAGTTCTTC. The gene calls are TRBV28 and TRBJ2-1; 8 nucleotides align to TRBD2. This CDR3 spans 16 amino acids. The germline V gene encodes CDR1 MDHEN and CDR2 SYDVKM. V lost 7 bases and J lost 7; bases outside the gene matches: 15.

The rearrangement uses TRBV20-1 and TRBJ2-5; 13 nucleotides align to TRBD2. CDR1 is DFQATT and CDR2 is SNEGSKA in the germline V gene (reference sequence). The CDR3 spans 16 residues. V lost 1 base to trimming and J lost 5 bases; unmatched junction nucleotides: 7. The CDR3 region has the DNA TGCAGTGCTAGAGTACTAGCGGGAGGGCCGAGGGAGACCCAGTACTTC. This translates into CSARVLAGGPRETQYF.

The gene calls are TRBV2 and TRBJ2-7, with TRBD1 matching over 11 bases. CDR1 is SNHLY, CDR2 FYNNEI, per germline. J lost 0 bases, V lost 6 bases, and 4 bases had no gene match. The CDR3 consists of 15 residues. CDR3 amino acids: CASSGDRGASYEQYF. As DNA, the CDR3 is TGTGCCAGCAGCGGGGACAGGGGGGCCTCCTACGAGCAGTACTTC.

Worth noting for this clonotype: The junction shows a germline mismatch at one end, possibly a read error. The V gene is TRBV6-1, the J gene TRBJ2-7; 11 positions agree with TRBD2. This CDR3 has 15 residues. Germline CDR1 is MNHNS and CDR2 is SASEGT. The CDR3 bases are TGTGCCAGCAGTGAGACTAGCGGGACCTCCCACGAGCAGTACTTC. As protein: CASSETSGTSHEQYF.

V is TRBV4-1 and J is TRBJ2-2; 7 bases match TRBD1. The CDR3 is 16 residues long. With 1 base clipped from V and 1 base from J, the junction kept 3 bases outside the gene matches. In germline, CDR1 is MGHRA, CDR2 YSYEKL. The CDR3 region is CASSQGGDRNTGELFF. The CDR3, as DNA: TGCGCCAGCAGCCAAGGTGGGGACAGGAACACCGGGGAGCTGTTTTTT.

The sample holds many counts of this clonotype. The junction shows a germline mismatch at one end, possibly a read error. V and J are TRBV7-8 and TRBJ2-1; 8 nucleotides match TRBD2. Germline-derived CDR1 and CDR2 are SGHVS and FQNEAQ. CDR3 size: 15 residues. CDR3 nucleotides: TGTGCCAGCAGACCGGGACTAGACTCCAACAATGAGCAGTTCTTC. Translating it yields CASRPGLDSNNEQFF.

The chain carries TRBV6-5 and TRBJ1-2, with D unclear. The V end lost 1 base, the J end lost 3 bases, and 9 bases lay between the germline ends. There are 14 residues in the CDR3. Per germline, CDR1 MNHEY and CDR2 SVGAGI. The CDR3 DNA reads as TGTGCCAGCAGTTACTTGGAGGCGTACTATGGCTACACCTTC. Residues: CASSYLEAYYGYTF.

This clonotype was seen a few times. The rearrangement links TRBV12-5 to TRBJ2-1; D gene uncertain. Trimming stripped 1 base from V and 6 bases from J, with 7 bases between. The length of the CDR3 is 13 residues. Germline CDR1 is LGHNT and CDR2 is FRNRAP. The CDR3 region is CASGLGLINEQFF. In DNA form, the CDR3 reads TGTGCTAGTGGTTTGGGACTTATCAATGAGCAGTTCTTC.

The chain is built from TRBV28 and TRBJ2-1; D is perhaps TRBD2 (6 bases). CDR3 length equals 16 residues. Germline CDR1 reads MDHEN; CDR2 reads SYDVKM. Trimming removed 3 bases at V and 1 base at J, with 13 bases between. The CDR3 DNA reads TGTGCCAGCAGTTTGGACAACGGGGGTTCCTACAATGAGCAGTTCTTC. This codes for CASSLDNGGSYNEQFF.

In this sample, this clonotype turned up a few times. CDR3 coding DNA: TGTGCCAGAAACAGACAGGGGAACACCGGGGAGCTGTTTTTT. Translated: CARNRQGNTGELFF. The rearrangement uses TRBV27 and TRBJ2-2, with 7 bases that match TRBD1. The CDR3 totals 14 residues. Germline V gives CDR1 MNHEY, CDR2 SMNVEV (reference sequence). The V segment lost 9 bases and the J segment 1 base; nucleotides outside the gene matches: 5.

In its sample, this clonotype was seen a few times. The rearrangement links TRBV28 to TRBJ2-3; the match to TRBD2 covers 7 bases. Germline trimming cut 11 bases from V and 1 base from J; bases unmatched to any gene: 12. Germline-derived CDR1 and CDR2 are MDHEN and SYDVKM. The CDR3 is made up of 15 amino acids. The CDR3 DNA is TGTGCCGGGTCTAGCGGCCTCCGAGGCACAGATACGCAGTATTTT. It specifies CAGSSGLRGTDTQYF.

This clonotype was observed many times. The chain is built from TRBV28 and TRBJ2-5; TRBD2 matches 11 bases. Losses at the gene ends were 7 bases for V and 0 bases for J; bases not matched to a gene: 7. Germline values: CDR1 MDHEN, CDR2 SYDVKM. The CDR3 extends over 16 amino acids. The DNA for the CDR3 is TGTGCCAGCACCCACGGACTAGCGGGTAACCAAGAGACCCAGTACTTC. As protein: CASTHGLAGNQETQYF.

This clonotype has more than one count but fewer than ten. The rearrangement uses TRBV15 and TRBJ2-1, with D unresolved. V was trimmed by 0 bases and J by 7 bases, leaving 19 bases between them. From germline, CDR1 is LNHNV and CDR2 YYDKDF (reference sequence). There are 17 residues in the CDR3. In nucleotides, the CDR3 is TGTGCCACCAGCAGAGATTTATGGGCTAGTCCTGGGAATGAGCAGTTCTTC. Its protein product is CATSRDLWASPGNEQFF.

In its sample, this clonotype was seen many times. The chain carries TRBV12-3 or TRBV12-4 and TRBJ2-1, with a weak D call TRBD2 (6 bases). Trimming pared 9 bases from V and 9 bases from J, leaving 9 bases between. The CDR3 covers 10 residues. CDR3 coding DNA: TGTGCCAGTGGGGGAGGTGAGCAGTTCTTC. It specifies CASGGGEQFF.

This clonotype has ten or more counts. The rearrangement uses TRBV29-1 and TRBJ1-5, with TRBD1 identical over 7 bases. The CDR3 is 14 residues long. With 5 bases clipped from V and 0 bases from J, the junction kept 4 bases outside the gene matches. Germline-derived CDR1 and CDR2 are SQVTM and ANQGSEA. The CDR3 loop reads CSVWTGYSNQPQHF. The CDR3 DNA reads as TGCAGCGTTTGGACAGGTTATAGCAATCAGCCCCAGCATTTT.

This clonotype showed up just a few times. V gene TRBV7-9 combines with J gene TRBJ2-1; D gene ambiguous. This CDR3 comprises 12 residues. Germline loops: CDR1 SEHNR, CDR2 FQNEAQ (reference sequence). The V and J ends lost 4 bases and 10 bases respectively, with 11 bases between them. The CDR3 DNA reads as TGTGCCAGCAGCTCACGGTCCCTCGAGCAGTTCTTC. Its translation: CASSSRSLEQFF.

This clonotype was detected a few times. V gene TRBV6-2 or TRBV6-3 combines with J gene TRBJ2-3; 11 bases are shared with TRBD2. CDR3 length: 15 amino acids. Germline CDR1 is MNHEY and CDR2 is SVGEGT. V lost 5 bases and J lost 5; bases outside the gene matches: 6. The CDR3 here is CASSPLLAGGDTQYF. DNA of the CDR3: TGTGCCAGCAGTCCCCTGCTAGCGGGGGGAGATACGCAGTATTTT.

The CDR3 here is CASSLGGRPYEQYF. In DNA, the CDR3 is TGTGCCAGCAGCTTAGGTGGGCGTCCCTACGAGCAGTACTTC. The chain combines TRBV13 with TRBJ2-7, with D unresolved. Germline V gives CDR1 PRHDT, CDR2 FYEKMQ (reference sequence). The CDR3 extends over 14 amino acids. V gave up 0 bases and J gave up 2 bases, with 8 bases separating them.